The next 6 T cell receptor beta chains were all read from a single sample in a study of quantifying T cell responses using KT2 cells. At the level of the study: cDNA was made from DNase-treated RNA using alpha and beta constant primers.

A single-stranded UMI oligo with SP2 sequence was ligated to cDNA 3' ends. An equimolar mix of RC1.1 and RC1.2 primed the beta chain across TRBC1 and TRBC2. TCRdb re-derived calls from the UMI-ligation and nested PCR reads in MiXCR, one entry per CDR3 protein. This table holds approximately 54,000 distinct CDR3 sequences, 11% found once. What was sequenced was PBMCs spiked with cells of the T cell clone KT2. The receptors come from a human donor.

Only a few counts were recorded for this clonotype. CDR3 nucleotides: TGTGCCAGCAGTGAAGCTATAGGATGGCCCTTCCGAGGGACTGAAGCTTTCTTT. Protein product: CASSEAIGWPFRGTEAFF. The gene calls are TRBV6-1 and TRBJ1-1, with no clear D. Germline V gene sequence: CDR1 MNHNS, CDR2 SASEGT. CDR3 length: 18 amino acids. V was clipped by 0 bases and J by 5 bases, with 22 bases between them.

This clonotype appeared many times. The CDR3 bases are TGCGCCAGCAGCCTAATCGACAGATCACACACAGATACGCAGTATTTT. Its protein is CASSLIDRSHTDTQYF. V and J are TRBV23-1 and TRBJ2-3, with D tentatively TRBD1 (5 bases). TRBV23-1 is placed among ORFs of uncertain function. With 6 bases removed from V and 2 bases from J, the gap between germline ends came to 18 bases. CDR3 size: 16 residues.

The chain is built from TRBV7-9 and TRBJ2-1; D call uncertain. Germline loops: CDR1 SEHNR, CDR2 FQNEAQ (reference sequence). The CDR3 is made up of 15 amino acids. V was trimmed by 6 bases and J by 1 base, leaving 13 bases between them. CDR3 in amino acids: CASSSRRTSYNEQFF. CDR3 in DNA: TGTGCCAGCAGTTCCCGACGTACATCCTACAATGAGCAGTTCTTC.

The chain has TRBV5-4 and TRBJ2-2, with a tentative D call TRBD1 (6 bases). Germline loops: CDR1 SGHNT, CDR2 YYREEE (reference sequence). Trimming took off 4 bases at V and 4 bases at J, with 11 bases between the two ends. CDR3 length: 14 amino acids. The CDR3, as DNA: TGTGCCAGCAGCAGGGTGACAGGCACCGGGGAGCTGTTTTTT. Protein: CASSRVTGTGELFF.

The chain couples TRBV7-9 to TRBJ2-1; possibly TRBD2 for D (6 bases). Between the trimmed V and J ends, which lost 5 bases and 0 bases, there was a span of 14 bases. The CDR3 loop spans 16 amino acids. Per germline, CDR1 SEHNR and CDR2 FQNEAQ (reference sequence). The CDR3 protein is CASSPPGGTSYNEQFF. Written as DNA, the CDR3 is TGTGCCAGCAGCCCCCCGGGCGGGACCTCCTACAATGAGCAGTTCTTC.

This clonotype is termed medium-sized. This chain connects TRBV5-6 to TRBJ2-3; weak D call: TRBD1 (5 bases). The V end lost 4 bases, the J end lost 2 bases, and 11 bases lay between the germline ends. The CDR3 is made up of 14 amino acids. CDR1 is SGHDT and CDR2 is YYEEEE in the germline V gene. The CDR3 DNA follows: TGTGCCAGCAGCCATCAGGGATTCACAGATACGCAGTATTTT. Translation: CASSHQGFTDTQYF. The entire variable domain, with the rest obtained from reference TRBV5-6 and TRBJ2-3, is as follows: DAGVTQSPTHLIKTRGQQVTLRCSPKSGHDTVSWYQQALGQGPQFIFQYYEEEERQRGNFPDRFSGHQFPNYSSELNVNALLLGDSALYLCASSHQGFTDTQYFGPGTRLTVL.